A selection of T cell receptor beta chains follows, all from one sample in a study of T cells expressing NK-cell markers. Following a re-call of the 5' RACE reads, TCRdb has one entry per CDR3 protein and lacks DNA. Reported are 16,000 or so distinct CDR3 sequences; the ten largest clones contain over 50%. Sequenced input: blood T cells: a sorted CD56 or NKG2C T cell subset, CD4+ or CD8+ T cells, or bulk PBMC T cells (not recorded which). The receptors derive from a man aged 18-70 years in good health. Each CDR3 is given with its conserved first and last residue. The order of the fields is J gene, clone size, V gene, CDR3 protein. Size values are once, few and many counts, or a class for expanded clones, and some rows have none.

>TRBJ2-7|-|TRBV12-5
CASGLLQDYEQYF
>TRBJ2-7|-|TRBV29-1
CSVEDKTGEGLAYEQYF
>TRBJ2-1|-|TRBV7-2
CASSFGGSAYNEQFF
>TRBJ2-7|-|TRBV28
CASRDGQTYEQYF
>TRBJ1-5|-|TRBV20-1
CSAEPGGRSNQPQHF
>TRBJ2-5|-|TRBV5-6
CASSLQATSGETQYF
>TRBJ2-3|-|TRBV20-1
CSYRGRDTQYF
>TRBJ2-3|-|TRBV12-3/TRBV12-4
CASTAWGGVDTQYF
>TRBJ1-3|-|TRBV5-1
CASSRGRTNSGNTIYF
>TRBJ1-1|-|TRBV20-1
CSAFTGGDWTEAFF
>TRBJ2-7|-|TRBV5-1
CASSLGNASSYEQYF
>TRBJ1-1|-|TRBV18
CASSPPSAKDEAFF
>TRBJ1-1|-|TRBV20-1
CSARDGGRNTEAFF
>TRBJ2-3|-|TRBV19
CASSPRRAGTQYF
>TRBJ2-1|-|TRBV4-3
CASSQDRRTGVYNEQFF
>TRBJ2-7|-|TRBV5-1
CASRGQGRDEQYF
>TRBJ2-2|-|TRBV7-2
CASSLAEGNTGELFF
>TRBJ2-2|-|TRBV24-1
CATGTYTGELFF
>TRBJ1-5|-|TRBV20-1
CSALRGYDQPQHF
>TRBJ2-5|-|TRBV5-5
CASSLRLESGETQYF
>TRBJ1-1|medium-sized|TRBV12-3/TRBV12-4
CASSSLGQGKAFF
>TRBJ1-5|medium-sized|TRBV12-3/TRBV12-4
CASSRTGVSVNQPQHF
>TRBJ2-1|-|TRBV7-2
CASNIGGLNEQFF
>TRBJ1-4|-|TRBV7-6
CASSLATGPNEKLFF
>TRBJ2-5|-|TRBV10-3
CAISESAGNGQETQYF
>TRBJ2-3|-|TRBV7-9
CASSLARGEGDTQYF
>TRBJ2-3|-|TRBV5-1
CASSPYLAGGGTDTQYF
>TRBJ2-5|-|TRBV25-1
CASSDASGRAETQYF
>TRBJ2-3|-|TRBV20-1
CSTPTGVDTQYF
>TRBJ2-3|-|TRBV20-1
CSASDGTGPGDTQYF
>TRBJ2-3|-|TRBV7-6
CASSLGITTDTQYF